A selection of T cell receptor beta chains follows, all from one sample in a study of blood T cell repertoires in COVID-19. The assay was immunoSEQ multiplex PCR, and TCRdb's table has in-frame clones only and misses some. Of around 180,000 clones listed, 86% are singletons. Sequenced material: peripheral blood. These TCRs come from a man aged 70 or older with active or convalescent COVID-19. CDR3s leave out the opening cysteine and the closing phenylalanine or tryptophan. The order of the fields is V gene, J gene, CDR3 protein.

v_call: TRBV9; j_call: TRBJ1-4; cdr3_aa: ASSVGDGGYSEKLF
v_call: TRBV5-1; j_call: TRBJ1-1; cdr3_aa: ASTPTGSMNTEAF
v_call: TRBV7-8; j_call: TRBJ1-2; cdr3_aa: ASSLATGSDYGYT
v_call: TRBV6-1; j_call: TRBJ2-3; cdr3_aa: ASSSGDSSTDTQY
v_call: TRBV19; j_call: TRBJ1-1; cdr3_aa: ASRGADSMNTEAF
v_call: TRBV2; j_call: TRBJ1-4; cdr3_aa: ASRVQGANEKLF
v_call: TRBV5-1; j_call: TRBJ2-3; cdr3_aa: ASSFSGRAKGDTQY
v_call: TRBV4-3; j_call: TRBJ2-1; cdr3_aa: ASSPSAAEISYNEQF
v_call: TRBV9; j_call: TRBJ1-5; cdr3_aa: ASSAGTGLNQPQH
v_call: TRBV27; j_call: TRBJ2-6; cdr3_aa: ASRVTGDPNVLT
v_call: TRBV18; j_call: TRBJ2-7; cdr3_aa: ATAGRDPWRETTYEQY
v_call: TRBV6-2/TRBV6-3; j_call: TRBJ2-3; cdr3_aa: ASSLSGVSTDTQY
v_call: TRBV4-3; j_call: TRBJ1-5; cdr3_aa: ASSQSGGRPQH
v_call: TRBV12-1; j_call: TRBJ2-5; cdr3_aa: AIRRQGRSETQY
v_call: TRBV24-1; j_call: TRBJ1-5; cdr3_aa: ATSDPLGPQH
v_call: TRBV7-2; j_call: TRBJ2-3; cdr3_aa: ASSLTSGGSTDTQY
v_call: TRBV27; j_call: TRBJ1-2; cdr3_aa: ASSLRENYGYT
v_call: TRBV6-2/TRBV6-3; j_call: TRBJ1-2; cdr3_aa: ASSQGANYGYT
v_call: TRBV18; j_call: TRBJ1-1; cdr3_aa: ASSPQSQGNTEAF